This passage covers 26 T cell receptor beta chains from one sample sequenced in a study of blood T cell repertoires in COVID-19. Clones were read by immunoSEQ multiplex PCR, and TCRdb kept only the in-frame ones, dropping some. This table has 130,000 to 150,000 clones, around 84% appearing once. What was sequenced was peripheral blood. These receptors came from a woman between 50 and 59 years old with acute or convalescent COVID-19.

The V call is TRBV7-2, the J call TRBJ2-2, with TRBD2 identical over 8 bases. CDR1 and CDR2 from the germline V gene are SGHTA and FQGNSA. J was trimmed by 2 bases and V by 7 bases; bases with no gene match: 6. This CDR3 is 15 amino acids long. CDR3 loop: CASNLAGGNTGELFF. The CDR3 nucleotides are TGTGCCAGCAACCTCGCGGGGGGCAACACCGGGGAGCTGTTTTTT.

The rearrangement links TRBV6-5 to TRBJ1-2; 7 bases fit TRBD1. J lost 3 bases, V lost 2 bases, and 9 bases had no gene match. The CDR3 consists of 16 residues. CDR1 is MNHEY and CDR2 is SVGAGI in the germline V gene. CDR3 sequence reads: CASSYSLSGQHYGYTF. CDR3 in DNA: TGTGCCAGCAGTTACAGTCTCTCGGGACAGCACTATGGCTACACCTTC.

The chain couples TRBV12-2 to TRBJ2-7; the table calls TRBD2, which could not be checked here. TRBV12-2 is annotated as a pseudogene. CDR3 length: 17 residues. CDR3: CASRLEIRPEGSYEQYF. CDR3 nucleotides: TGTGCAAGTCGCTTAGAAATTCGGCCGGAGGGCTCCTACGAGCAGTACTTC.

This clone was seen more than once but under ten times. The chain is built from TRBV29-1 and TRBJ2-2; D may be TRBD1 (7 bases). Trimming removed 4 bases at V and 5 bases at J, with 14 bases between. Per germline, CDR1 SQVTM and CDR2 ANQGSEA. CDR3 length equals 14 residues. The CDR3 nucleotides read TGCAGCGTTGTCGGAGGGGGCCCTACCGGGGAGCTGTTTTTT. This gives the protein CSVVGGGPTGELFF.

J is TRBJ2-1 and V is TRBV7-9, with 8 bases identical to TRBD2. Germline V CDR1 and CDR2: SEHNR, FQNEAQ (reference sequence). The V segment lost 0 bases and the J segment 6 bases; nucleotides outside the gene matches: 7. The CDR3 runs 16 residues. The CDR3: CASSLARPGGINEQFF. CDR3 DNA: TGTGCCAGCAGCTTAGCGCGACCGGGGGGGATCAATGAGCAGTTCTTC.

This clone was seen only once. V and J are TRBV7-9 and TRBJ2-7; 8 nucleotides match TRBD1. The germline CDR1 and CDR2 sequences are SEHNR and FQNEAQ (reference sequence). The CDR3 runs to 15 residues. The junction had 4 bases not matched to a gene; V was cut back by 1 base and J by 2 bases. This CDR3 is CASSLEKGQAYEQYF. The CDR3 nucleotides are TGTGCCAGCAGCTTAGAGAAGGGACAGGCCTACGAGCAGTACTTC. Together with reference TRBV7-9 and TRBJ2-7, the CDR3 gives the full variable domain: DTGVSQNPRHKITKRGQNVTFRCDPISEHNRLYWYRQTLGQGPEFLTYFQNEAQLEKSRLLSDRFSAERPKGSFSTLEIQRTEQGDSAMYLCASSLEKGQAYEQYFGPGTRLTVT.

This clone turned up a few times. The J gene is TRBJ2-6, the V gene TRBV12-3 or TRBV12-4, with 7 bases matching TRBD2. The V and J ends lost 11 bases and 2 bases, in that order; junction bases with no gene match: 3. The CDR3 spans 13 residues. The chain's CDR3 is CAEGGAGANVLTF. CDR3 DNA sequence: TGTGCCGAGGGAGGGGCTGGGGCCAACGTCCTGACTTTC.

The chain joins TRBV28 to TRBJ1-5; 8 nucleotides agree with TRBD1. The length of the CDR3 is 17 residues. CDR1 and CDR2 from the germline V gene are MDHEN and SYDVKM. The V and J ends lost 10 bases and 3 bases, in that order; junction bases with no gene match: 17. The CDR3 nucleotides read TGTGCCACCACCCTCCCCGGACAGGGAGGATTCAATCAGCCCCAGCATTTT. Amino acids: CATTLPGQGGFNQPQHF.

This clone has a handful of counts. This rearrangement joins TRBV30 to TRBJ1-3; the match to TRBD1 covers 7 bases. The CDR3 extends over 14 amino acids. The junction had 4 bases not matched to a gene; V was cut back by 5 bases and J by 0 bases. Looked up from germline, CDR1 is GTSNPN and CDR2 is SVGIG (reference sequence). The CDR3 reads CAWRQGSSGNTIYF. In nucleotides, the CDR3 is TGTGCCTGGCGACAGGGCAGCTCTGGAAACACCATATATTTT.

The rearrangement links TRBV19 to TRBJ1-5; D not resolved. The ends were cut back, 3 bases at V and 3 bases at J, with 12 bases in the middle. Per the germline V gene, CDR1 is LNHDA and CDR2 is SQIVND (reference sequence). The CDR3 consists of 15 residues. The CDR3 sequence is CASSILGANNQPQHF. The CDR3 coding sequence is TGTGCCAGTAGTATTTTGGGAGCGAACAATCAGCCCCAGCATTTT.

The rearrangement joins TRBV5-1 to TRBJ1-1; D perhaps matches TRBD1 (6 bases). V lost 1 base, J lost 1 base, and 8 bases lay in between. Germline V gene sequence: CDR1 SGHRS, CDR2 YFSETQ. The CDR3 is 14 residues long. The CDR3 here is CASSLLGANTEAFF. In nucleotides, the CDR3 is TGCGCCAGCAGCTTGTTGGGGGCGAACACTGAAGCTTTCTTT. Full variable domain (remainder filled in from reference TRBV5-1 and TRBJ1-1): KAGVTQTPRYLIKTRGQQVTLSCSPISGHRSVSWYQQTPGQGLQFLFEYFSETQRNKGNFPGRFSGRQFSNSRSEMNVSTLELGDSALYLCASSLLGANTEAFFGQGTRLTVV.

The rearrangement joins TRBV30 to TRBJ2-2, with a tentative D call TRBD2 (6 bases). The CDR3 spans 20 residues. V was cut by 6 bases and J by 0 bases, with 29 bases left in between. Germline CDR1 reads GTSNPN; CDR2 reads SVGIG (reference sequence). The CDR3 bases are TGTGCCTGTTATAAAGCCGGGACTGTTAAGGATCCCTCGAACACCGGGGAGCTGTTTTTT. It translates to CACYKAGTVKDPSNTGELFF. Together with reference TRBV30 and TRBJ2-2, the CDR3 gives the full variable domain: SQTIHQWPATLVQPVGSPLSLECTVEGTSNPNLYWYRQAAGRGLQLLFYSVGIGQISSEVPQNLSASRPQDRQFILSSKKLLLSDSGFYLCACYKAGTVKDPSNTGELFFGEGSRLTVL.

V is TRBV7-9 and J is TRBJ2-1, with a possible D match to TRBD2 (6 bases). CDR1 is SEHNR and CDR2 is FQNEAQ in the germline V gene (reference sequence). The CDR3 totals 15 residues. Trimming left V 6 bases short and J 9 bases short, with 21 bases between. The CDR3 coding sequence is TGTGCCAGCAGACCGCGTAGTTGGGGAGGTTTTGAGCAGTTCTTC. Encoded protein: CASRPRSWGGFEQFF.

As concerns this clone: Additional DNA sequences in this sample encode the identical CDR3. The chain carries TRBV6-1 and TRBJ2-7; D unclear. This CDR3 spans 14 amino acids. With 1 base removed from V and 3 bases from J, the gap between germline ends came to 10 bases. From germline, CDR1 is MNHNS and CDR2 SASEGT. The CDR3 DNA follows: TGTGCCAGCAGTGAAGTACAGAATAGCTACGAGCAGTACTTC. Residues: CASSEVQNSYEQYF.

This clone has more than one count but fewer than ten. The chain links TRBV4-2 to TRBJ1-1; 8 bases match TRBD1. The ends lost 0 bases at V and 9 bases at J; junction bases unmatched: 12. This CDR3 has 16 amino acids. Germline loops: CDR1 LGHNA, CDR2 YNFKEQ. Written as DNA, the CDR3 is TGTGCCAGCAGCCAAGATCAGGGCAGGGGGCGAGAGAAAGCTTTCTTT. It encodes CASSQDQGRGREKAFF.

The chain recombines TRBV6-5 with TRBJ1-1, with TRBD1 identical over 12 bases. The CDR3 has 15 amino acids. CDR1 MNHEY and CDR2 SVGAGI come from the germline V gene. The trim removed 6 bases at V and 5 bases at J, leaving 7 bases unmatched. CDR3 DNA: TGTGCCAGCAGGGGGACAGGGGGCGCGTCAACTGAAGCTTTCTTT. It is translated as CASRGTGGASTEAFF.

The chain has TRBV5-1 and TRBJ2-3; 8 bases are a match to TRBD2. The germline V gene has CDR1 SGHRS and CDR2 YFSETQ. The V segment lost 0 bases and the J segment 4 bases; nucleotides outside the gene matches: 4. CDR3 size: 15 residues. CDR3 sequence reads: CASSLVTSEADTQYF. CDR3 nucleotides: TGCGCCAGCAGCTTGGTGACTAGCGAAGCAGATACGCAGTATTTT.

This clone has just one count. The chain employs TRBV4-3 and TRBJ1-6; weak D call: TRBD1 (5 bases). Germline lookup yields CDR1 LGHNA and CDR2 YSLEER. V was pared by 0 bases and J by 4 bases, with 16 bases between. The CDR3 is 18 residues long. CDR3 amino acids: CASSQEVPSRGYNSPLHF. The CDR3 DNA reads as TGCGCCAGCAGCCAAGAGGTACCGAGCCGGGGGTATAATTCACCCCTCCACTTT.

CDR3 DNA: TGTGCCAGCAGTTATCGGCGGAGCACAGATACGCAGTATTTT. Translated, it gives CASSYRRSTDTQYF. This chain joins TRBV6-5 and TRBJ2-3; D not resolved. Germline values: CDR1 MNHEY, CDR2 SVGAGI. The CDR3 sequence is 14 residues long. The V and J ends lost 3 bases and 0 bases respectively, with 7 bases between them.

J is TRBJ1-1 and V is TRBV27; tentative D call: TRBD1 (6 bases). Trimming cost V 6 bases and J 0 bases, with 14 bases left between them. This CDR3 is built from 15 residues. CDR1 is MNHEY, CDR2 SMNVEV, per germline (reference sequence). CDR3 bases: TGTGCCAGCAGAAACCCCACAGGGTTGAACACTGAAGCTTTCTTT. Amino acid sequence: CASRNPTGLNTEAFF.

The gene calls are TRBV6-4 and TRBJ1-1; 7 nucleotides match TRBD1. CDR3 length equals 15 residues. Germline V CDR1 and CDR2: MRHNA, SNTAGT. After removal of 5 bases from V and 1 base from J, the junction contained 7 bases not matched to a gene. CDR3 bases: TGTGCCAGCAGTCGAGGGGGCGGTTCGAACACTGAAGCTTTCTTT. This translates into CASSRGGGSNTEAFF.

The chain has TRBV29-1 and TRBJ1-1; D is perhaps TRBD1 (6 bases). This CDR3 contains 16 residues. Between the trimmed V and J ends, which lost 6 bases and 4 bases, there was a span of 24 bases. The V gene's germline CDR1 is SQVTM and CDR2 ANQGSEA. CDR3 sequence (DNA): TGCAGCGTACAAACCCCTGGGGCAGGGGCGAGCACTGAAGCTTTCTTT. Amino acids: CSVQTPGAGASTEAFF. The full variable domain, rest sourced from reference TRBV29-1 and TRBJ1-1, is SAVISQKPSRDICQRGTSLTIQCQVDSQVTMMFWYRQQPGQSLTLIATANQGSEATYESGFVIDKFPISRPNLTFSTLTVSNMSPEDSSIYLCSVQTPGAGASTEAFFGQGTRLTVV.

The chain couples TRBV19 to TRBJ2-5; 8 bases agree with TRBD2. In germline, CDR1 is LNHDA, CDR2 SQIVND (reference sequence). The CDR3 is 15 amino acids. V was pared by 4 bases and J by 4 bases, with 8 bases of the junction left unmatched. The DNA of the CDR3 is TGTGCCAGTAGTACTCCGGGACTAGGCCCAGAGACCCAGTACTTC. The encoded protein is CASSTPGLGPETQYF.

CDR3 region: CASSFMGQGAGTEAFF. The CDR3 DNA reads as TGTGCCAGCAGCTTCATGGGACAGGGGGCTGGAACTGAAGCTTTCTTT. The rearrangement joins TRBV5-4 to TRBJ1-1, with 12 positions matching TRBD1. The CDR3 consists of 16 residues. With 2 bases clipped from V and 5 bases from J, the junction kept 7 bases outside the gene matches. Germline V gives CDR1 SGHNT, CDR2 YYREEE (reference sequence).

The J gene is TRBJ1-6, the V gene TRBV7-9; 10 positions match TRBD1. This CDR3 spans 14 amino acids. V was pared by 4 bases and J by 7 bases, with 1 base of the junction left unmatched. Germline values: CDR1 SEHNR, CDR2 FQNEAQ (reference sequence). The CDR3 DNA sequence: TGTGCCAGCAGCTCGGGACAGGGGAATTCACCCCTCCACTTT. Translating it yields CASSSGQGNSPLHF.

This clone was observed a single time. The chain recombines TRBV3-1 (or the pseudogene TRBV3-2) with TRBJ1-2; 7 bases are shared with TRBD1. The CDR3 runs to 14 residues. V trimming: 3 bases; J trimming: 2 bases; junction bases outside the gene matches: 3. The germline V gene has CDR1 LGHDT and CDR2 YNNKEL (reference sequence). CDR3 nucleotide sequence: TGTGCCAGCAGCCAGGGACAGACAAACTATGGCTACACCTTC. Residues: CASSQGQTNYGYTF.